This paragraph covers one TCR beta chain sequence. The antigen is unknown. The data were obtained in a study of cytomegalovirus exposure and HLA in healthy donors. PCR involved 60 Vbeta and 13 Jbeta primers. The table came from immunoSEQ multiplex PCR; TCRdb's copy has only in-frame clones and leaves some out. The sample records about 140,000 clones, 70% to 85% being singletons. Regarding the study as a whole: Prediction of most subjects' HLA-A and HLA-B alleles by TCR beta sequences was reportedly accurate.

Trimming removed 7 bases from V and 8 bases from J, with 15 bases in between. The CDR3 spans 14 residues. The germline gives CDR1 MNHEY, CDR2 SVGAGI. The genes are TRBV6-5 and TRBJ1-6, with D maybe TRBD1 (5 bases). The TCR comes from a male donor in good health and CMV-seronegative. Sequenced material: PBMCs. CDR3: CASTDAGVHSPLHF. CDR3 bases: TGTGCCAGCACCGACGCGGGGGTTCATTCACCCCTCCACTTT.